This T cell receptor (beta chain) appears in the sequencing data of a study of HIV-infected patients and healthy controls. Study-level points and caveats: Compared with healthy controls, HIV-infected patients showed less CDR3 sharing between individuals. MAIT alpha-chain CDR3s were frequent in healthy controls, depleted in HIV+. Mean usage of eight alpha and eight beta V genes differed significantly in HIV-infected patients versus controls.

Roughly three months, about 14 weeks, into antiretroviral therapy, follow-up blood was collected. The repertoire came from unfractionated whole blood and reflected all unsorted peripheral T cells. For this clonotype: Antigen unknown.

Reverse transcription used roughly 450 ng RNA and constant-region primers for alpha and beta. Alpha and beta chain libraries were made separately by chain-specific third strand synthesis with multiplexing indices. Each cDNA molecule was barcoded, and a single primer pair amplified each chain. Each CDR3 protein gets one entry after TCRdb re-called the 5' RACE reads with MiXCR. The sample yields about 8,600 distinct CDR3 sequences, 7.5% to 9.5% seen once. This CDR3 contains 13 residues. With 9 bases clipped from V and 9 bases from J, the junction kept 10 bases outside the gene matches. Looked up from germline, CDR1 is MNHEY and CDR2 is SVGAGI.

This receptor was obtained from an adult with HIV infection. The V call is TRBV6-5, the J call TRBJ1-5; 8 nucleotides match TRBD1. The input for sequencing was blood, taken during antiretroviral therapy. Written as DNA, the CDR3 is TGTGCCAGAAGTACGACAGGGGACCGGCCCCAGCATTTT. It translates to CARSTTGDRPQHF.